This is a list of T cell receptor beta chains from one sample in a study of OX40 agonist ivuxolimab in advanced cancers. Method: immunoSEQ multiplex PCR; TCRdb's copy keeps in-frame clones and lacks some. The table includes about 55,000 clones, approximately 83% detected once. The specimen comprised CD4+ or CD8+ T cells sorted from blood, sampled in a trial of the OX40 agonist ivuxolimab. The receptors shown here come from an adult with an advanced solid tumor such as melanoma, head and neck, liver or kidney cancer. Each CDR3 is given with its conserved first and last residue. D genes are given only for firm matches. A row's size may be missing; if present it is once, few, many or a size class.

V,size,J,D,DNA,CDR3
TRBV7-6,-,TRBJ1-1,-,TGTGCCACCGGGGGATTGAGCGCTGAAGCTTTCTTT,CATGGLSAEAFF
TRBV11-2,-,TRBJ1-1,-,TGTGCCAGCAGCTTATGGGCAGGGGAAAACACTGAAGCTTTCTTT,CASSLWAGENTEAFF
TRBV27,-,TRBJ2-5,-,TGTGCCAGCATGATAGGCGAGACCCAGTACTTC,CASMIGETQYF
TRBV6-5,few,TRBJ1-1,-,TGTGCCAGCAGTTACCAAGCAGGGAGTAACACTGAAGCTTTCTTT,CASSYQAGSNTEAFF
TRBV21-1,-,TRBJ1-5,-,TGTGCCAGCAGCAAACAGGCAGGAGGGCCCCTCAATCAGCCCCAGCATTTT,CASSKQAGGPLNQPQHF
TRBV4-2,-,TRBJ2-3,-,TGTGCCAGCAGCCAAGTACCCACAGATACGCAGTATTTT,CASSQVPTDTQYF
TRBV28,-,TRBJ2-7,-,TGTGCCAGCAGTCCCAACACCTACGAGCAGTACTTC,CASSPNTYEQYF
TRBV7-8,-,TRBJ2-2,-,TGTGCCAGCAGCTTAGGGGGGGCCCACACCGGGGAGCTGTTTTTT,CASSLGGAHTGELFF
TRBV7-2,-,TRBJ2-1,TRBD1,TGTGCCAGCAGCCGCCCTCCCGACAGGGCTTCCTACAATGAGCAGTTCTTC,CASSRPPDRASYNEQFF
TRBV11-2,-,TRBJ2-6,TRBD1,TGTGCCAGCAGCTTTCCACAGGGGGCTGCCTCTGGGGCCAACGTCCTGACTTTC,CASSFPQGAASGANVLTF
TRBV9,once,TRBJ2-3,TRBD1,TGTGCCAGCAGCGCCCTGGGACAGAACACAGATACGCAGTATTTT,CASSALGQNTDTQYF
TRBV5-8,-,TRBJ1-2,-,TGTGCCAGCAGCCAAGGTAGTTGGGACTATGGCTACACCTTC,CASSQGSWDYGYTF
TRBV9,few,TRBJ1-1,-,TGTGCCAGCAGCGTAGGTTCAAGGGCGGAAGCTTTCTTT,CASSVGSRAEAFF
TRBV9,-,TRBJ1-2,TRBD1,TGTGCCAGCAGCGATGCCCCAGACAGGGTTGGGTATGGCTACACCTTC,CASSDAPDRVGYGYTF
TRBV7-9,few,TRBJ1-2,TRBD1,TGTGCCAGCAGCCAAACAGGGGTTTATGGCTACACCTTC,CASSQTGVYGYTF
TRBV18,-,TRBJ1-1,-,TGTGCCAGCTCACCGTTCAAATCGAACACTGAAGCTTTCTTT,CASSPFKSNTEAFF
TRBV13,-,TRBJ2-5,TRBD1,TGTGCCAGCAGCCCGACTGGGACAGGGGGCAGGGAGACCCAGTACTTC,CASSPTGTGGRETQYF
TRBV9,-,TRBJ2-7,-,TGTGCCAGCAGCGTAGGATTTCCTAGGTTCGGCGACGAGCAGTACTTC,CASSVGFPRFGDEQYF
TRBV7-9,-,TRBJ1-1,-,TGTGCCGAAGTCGGGATGAACACTGAAGCTTTCTTT,CAEVGMNTEAFF
TRBV9,-,TRBJ1-2,-,TGTGCCAGCAGCGTAGGGTCAGGGGAGGGCTACACCTTC,CASSVGSGEGYTF
TRBV6-5,-,TRBJ2-5,TRBD1,TGTGCCAGCAGAAACAGGGGGTTGGGGACCCAGTACTTC,CASRNRGLGTQYF
TRBV7-9,-,TRBJ1-1,-,TGTGCCAGCAGCCGACCCCCGAACACTGAAGCTTTCTTT,CASSRPPNTEAFF
TRBV11-1,medium-sized,TRBJ2-1,TRBD2,TGTGCCAGCAGCTCCCTGGGCGGGGGGGCCGTGGATGAGCAGTTCTTC,CASSSLGGGAVDEQFF
TRBV11-2,-,TRBJ2-7,-,TGTGCCAGCAGCTCATCTGCGACCTACGAGCAGTACTTC,CASSSSATYEQYF
TRBV7-7,-,TRBJ2-1,-,TGTGCCAGCAGCCGAAGTGGGGGGACTTACAATGAGCAGTTCTTC,CASSRSGGTYNEQFF
TRBV14,-,TRBJ1-1,-,TGTGCCAGCAGCCAAGACTTTTTTGGACCGATGAACACTGAAGCTTTCTTT,CASSQDFFGPMNTEAFF
TRBV19,-,TRBJ1-5,TRBD1,TGTGCCAGTATCGACAGGGATGAGCTTAATCAGCCCCAGCATTTT,CASIDRDELNQPQHF
TRBV6-1,-,TRBJ2-7,-,TGTGCCAGCATCCCATGGGCCGGGCGCGAGCAGTACTTC,CASIPWAGREQYF
TRBV28,-,TRBJ1-1,-,TGTGCCAGCAGTCTTCCCCCCCAGGGCGACACTGAAGCTTTCTTT,CASSLPPQGDTEAFF
TRBV5-5,few,TRBJ1-4,TRBD1,TGTGCCAGCAGCTTTGGGGTGACAGGGGATGAAAAACTGTTTTTT,CASSFGVTGDEKLFF
TRBV27,-,TRBJ2-7,-,TGTGCCAGCAGTTTTAAAGGGCCGTCCTACGAGCAGTACTTC,CASSFKGPSYEQYF
TRBV6-6,-,TRBJ1-4,TRBD1,TGTGCCAGCAGTTACGGCAGGGGGGATGAAAAACTGTTTTTT,CASSYGRGDEKLFF
TRBV5-1,-,TRBJ1-3,-,TGCGCCAGCAGCTTGGCTCAACCGGGGCGCTCTGGAAACACCATATATTTT,CASSLAQPGRSGNTIYF
TRBV5-5,-,TRBJ1-1,-,TGTGCCAGCAGCTACAGGCCCCGGGGGACTGAAGCTTTCTTT,CASSYRPRGTEAFF